The following is a TCR beta chain sequence with its context. The target antigen is unknown. The authors loaded about 0.2 ug DNA, tens of thousands of T cell genomes, into sorted-subset replicate PCRs. The assay was immunoSEQ multiplex PCR, and TCRdb's table has in-frame clones only and misses some. The repertoire holds some 2,100,000 clones, with under 95% as singletons. The record originates from a study of shared clonotypes between healthy human individuals. Study results and limitations: Some naive CD4 clonotypes, 5% to 5.5%, turned up in common across several donors.

In the naive CD8 group, cells lacked CD45RO and were positively selected for CCR7, so terminally differentiated effector memory CD45RA+ cells were left out. Specimen: naive CD8+ T cells from PBMCs. This clonotype was obtained from a man in his late teens or twenties in good health. Some clones in this sample may be carry-over from other donors' samples.

CDR3 loop: CASSSAGSRTGELFF. For the CDR3, the DNA is TGTGCCAGCAGTTCCGCGGGCAGCCGCACCGGGGAGCTGTTTTTT. V usage is TRBV28 and J usage is TRBJ2-2; possibly TRBD2 for D (5 bases). Trimming shortened V by 4 bases and J by 4 bases, and 13 bases separated the two germline ends. Germline lookup yields CDR1 MDHEN and CDR2 SYDVKM. The CDR3 has 15 residues.